A single sample is the source of the 28 T cell receptor beta chains below, sequenced in a study of blood T cell repertoires in COVID-19. Assay used: immunoSEQ multiplex PCR; TCRdb lists only in-frame clones, some missing. Counted here are 35,000 to 50,000 clones, over 80% occurring once; the ten biggest clones make up over 1%. The specimen was peripheral blood. The receptors were gathered from a woman in her 40s with acute or convalescent COVID-19.

The chain uses TRBV6-5 and TRBJ1-1; 10 bases are shared with TRBD1. This CDR3 contains 15 residues. Germline trimming cut 0 bases from V and 3 bases from J; bases unmatched to any gene: 1. Germline CDR1 and CDR2: MNHEY and SVGAGI. The CDR3 is CASSYSGTGDTEAFF. The CDR3, as DNA: TGTGCCAGCAGTTACTCGGGGACAGGGGACACTGAAGCTTTCTTT.

The V and J genes are TRBV6-6 and TRBJ2-2, with a tentative D call TRBD2 (6 bases). Trimming removed 3 bases at V and 6 bases at J, with 11 bases between. Germline lookup yields CDR1 MNHNY and CDR2 SVGAGI (reference sequence). The CDR3 covers 14 residues. CDR3 residues: CASSYNRGAGELFF. The CDR3 DNA reads as TGTGCCAGCAGTTATAACCGCGGGGCCGGGGAGCTGTTTTTT.

The rearrangement uses TRBV9 and TRBJ1-3; unclear D gene. Trimming shortened V by 4 bases and J by 0 bases, and 20 bases separated the two germline ends. Germline-derived CDR1 and CDR2 are SGDLS and YYNGEE. This CDR3 spans 18 amino acids. The CDR3 spells CASSLAESQDFSGNTIYF. CDR3 nucleotide sequence: TGTGCCAGCAGCCTCGCGGAGTCGCAGGACTTCTCTGGAAACACCATATATTTT.

This clone showed up just once. V gene TRBV7-9 combines with J gene TRBJ2-3; possibly TRBD2 for D (6 bases). V lost 3 bases, J lost 6 bases, and 19 bases lay in between. CDR1 SEHNR and CDR2 FQNEAQ come from the germline V gene (reference sequence). The CDR3 contains 16 residues. The CDR3 is CASSLDRGGEVDTQYF. The CDR3, as DNA: TGTGCCAGCAGCTTGGATCGCGGCGGGGAGGTGGATACGCAGTATTTT.

J is TRBJ2-7 and V is TRBV2, with 8 bases that match TRBD1. Germline V CDR1 and CDR2: SNHLY, FYNNEI. With 5 bases clipped from V and 3 bases from J, the junction kept 9 bases outside the gene matches. This CDR3 contains 15 residues. The CDR3 here is CASSYGQGANYEQYF. CDR3 nucleotide sequence: TGTGCCAGCAGTTATGGACAGGGCGCAAACTACGAGCAGTACTTC.

V gene TRBV10-3 combines with J gene TRBJ1-6; unclear D gene. The V gene's germline CDR1 is ENHRY and CDR2 SYGVKD. Trimming took off 0 bases at V and 11 bases at J, with 8 bases between the two ends. There are 13 residues in the CDR3. CDR3 coding DNA: TGTGCCATCAGTGAGTCGGAGGGAACACCCCTCCACTTT. Translation gives CAISESEGTPLHF.

This sequence joins TRBV18 and TRBJ1-2; 8 bases line up with TRBD1. CDR1 is KGHSH and CDR2 is LQKENI in the germline V gene. J lost 6 bases, V lost 3 bases, and 6 bases had no gene match. This CDR3 contains 14 residues. The CDR3 region is CASSPETGADGYTF. The DNA for the CDR3 is TGTGCCAGCTCACCGGAGACAGGGGCCGATGGCTACACCTTC.

This clone is classed as medium-sized (0.01 to 0.1%). The chain has TRBV3-1 (or the pseudogene TRBV3-2) and TRBJ2-7, with 7 bases that match TRBD1. The CDR3 length is 14 residues. Germline V CDR1 and CDR2: LGHDT, YNNKEL (reference sequence). Trimming at V came to 3 bases and at J to 2 bases, leaving 4 bases not matched to a gene. The CDR3 nucleotides are TGTGCCAGCAGCCATTGGGACAGACCCTACGAGCAGTACTTC. As protein: CASSHWDRPYEQYF.

V is TRBV4-2 and J is TRBJ2-2; 9 bases map to TRBD1. The germline gives CDR1 LGHNA, CDR2 YNFKEQ. Trimming took 10 bases from V and 7 from J; bases not matched to a gene: 4. The CDR3 contains 12 residues. This CDR3 reads CATGQGHGELFF. The CDR3 nucleotides read TGTGCCACCGGACAGGGGCACGGGGAGCTGTTTTTT.

This chain links TRBV30 with TRBJ1-4, with D tentatively TRBD1 (5 bases). The CDR3 length is 15 residues. Trimming left V 0 bases short and J 0 bases short, with 8 bases between. Germline CDR1 is GTSNPN and CDR2 is SVGIG (reference sequence). In DNA, the CDR3 is TGTGCCTGGAGTGTCCCACAGGCAACTAATGAAAAACTGTTTTTT. Its protein product is CAWSVPQATNEKLFF.

The chain carries TRBV16 and TRBJ1-6; possibly TRBD1 for D (5 bases). Germline V gene sequence: CDR1 KGHSY, CDR2 FQNENV. CDR3 length: 15 residues. V dropped 3 bases and J dropped 8 bases, with 14 bases sitting between them. The CDR3 DNA reads TGTGCCAGCAGCCACCTGAAAGGGGTTGATTCACCCCTCCACTTT. Encoded protein: CASSHLKGVDSPLHF.

The chain uses TRBV7-7 and TRBJ2-5; 7 positions agree with TRBD1. Trimming took 5 bases from V and 3 from J; bases not matched to a gene: 9. CDR3 length: 15 residues. Germline assignment: CDR1 SSHAT and CDR2 FNYEAQ (reference sequence). The CDR3 sequence is CASSQSGGLEETQYF. The DNA for the CDR3 is TGTGCCAGCAGCCAGTCAGGGGGTCTAGAAGAGACCCAGTACTTC.

The chain couples TRBV19 to TRBJ2-7, with 12 bases matching TRBD1. Germline V gives CDR1 LNHDA, CDR2 SQIVND (reference sequence). V was clipped by 5 bases and J by 3 bases; unmatched bases: 5. CDR3 size: 15 residues. CDR3 amino acids: CASSHGTGGFYEQYF. As DNA, the CDR3 is TGTGCCAGTAGTCACGGGACAGGGGGCTTCTACGAGCAGTACTTC.

The chain has TRBV28 and TRBJ2-7; no reliable D call. The CDR3 runs to 10 residues. V lost 5 bases to trimming and J lost 3 bases, with 2 bases between them. In germline, CDR1 is MDHEN, CDR2 SYDVKM. The CDR3 nucleotides are TGTGCCAGCAGTCTCTACGAGCAGTACTTC. It specifies CASSLYEQYF.

CDR3 in amino acids: CASSPYRELFF. CDR3 coding DNA: TGTGCCAGCAGTCCCTACCGGGAGCTGTTTTTT. The chain joins TRBV28 to TRBJ2-2; no clear D gene. CDR3 length equals 11 residues. The V gene's germline CDR1 is MDHEN and CDR2 SYDVKM. With 5 bases removed from V and 9 bases from J, the gap between germline ends came to 7 bases.

The J gene is TRBJ2-1, the V gene TRBV20-1; 8 bases agree with TRBD2. The CDR3 length is 15 residues. The J segment lost 7 bases and the V segment lost 3 bases, leaving 11 bases of the junction unmatched. Looked up from germline, CDR1 is DFQATT and CDR2 is SNEGSKA (reference sequence). CDR3 nucleotides: TGCAGTGCTAGTACCCCGGGACTAGGGATGAATGAGCAGTTCTTC. Translating it yields CSASTPGLGMNEQFF.

This clone was detected only once. The rearrangement joins TRBV9 to TRBJ2-2; 8 bases fit TRBD2. The CDR3 is 19 residues long. Trimming took 0 bases from V and 3 from J; bases not matched to a gene: 13. Per the germline V gene, CDR1 is SGDLS and CDR2 is YYNGEE. CDR3 nucleotides: TGTGCCAGCAGCGTAGCCATACCTACCGCGGGAGGCGACACCGGGGAGCTGTTTTTT. Its protein is CASSVAIPTAGGDTGELFF. The variable domain in full, with the rest retrieved from reference TRBV9 and TRBJ2-2, is DSGVTQTPKHLITATGQRVTLRCSPRSGDLSVYWYQQSLDQGLQFLIQYYNGEERAKGNILERFSAQQFPDLHSELNLSSLELGDSALYFCASSVAIPTAGGDTGELFFGEGSRLTVL.

This sequence joins TRBV5-1 and TRBJ2-3, with 12 bases that match TRBD2. Unmatched junction bases numbered 2, after V lost 2 bases and J lost 4 bases. The CDR3 has 15 amino acids. Germline values: CDR1 SGHRS, CDR2 YFSETQ. The CDR3 sequence is CASSFLAGGPDTQYF. The DNA of the CDR3 is TGCGCCAGCAGCTTTCTAGCGGGAGGGCCAGATACGCAGTATTTT. Full variable domain (rest looked up from reference TRBV5-1 and TRBJ2-3): KAGVTQTPRYLIKTRGQQVTLSCSPISGHRSVSWYQQTPGQGLQFLFEYFSETQRNKGNFPGRFSGRQFSNSRSEMNVSTLELGDSALYLCASSFLAGGPDTQYFGPGTRLTVL.

The rearrangement uses TRBV11-3 and TRBJ1-5, with 7 bases that match TRBD1. This CDR3 spans 17 amino acids. In germline, CDR1 is SGHNT, CDR2 YENEEA. Trimming removed 4 bases from V and 0 bases from J; junction bases left unmatched: 9. The CDR3 bases are TGTGCCAGCAGCTACTCCGCAGGGGGGCATAGCAATCAGCCCCAGCATTTT. Translated: CASSYSAGGHSNQPQHF.

V and J are TRBV10-3 and TRBJ2-5; D is possibly TRBD2 (6 bases). Germline V gene sequence: CDR1 ENHRY, CDR2 SYGVKD. With 7 bases removed from V and 3 bases from J, the gap between germline ends came to 12 bases. The CDR3 runs to 13 residues. This chain's CDR3 is CAITGTDKETQYF. The CDR3 DNA is TGTGCCATCACCGGGACTGACAAAGAGACCCAGTACTTC.

This sequence joins TRBV21-1 and TRBJ1-1. TRBV21-1 represents a pseudogene. This CDR3 comprises 18 residues. CDR3 in amino acids: CASSKVLLFGGMNTEAFF. For the CDR3, the DNA is TGTGCCAGCAGCAAAGTCCTTTTATTCGGGGGGATGAACACTGAAGCTTTCTTT.

This clone was counted once. The chain combines TRBV19 with TRBJ2-1; perhaps TRBD2 as D (6 bases). Germline V gives CDR1 LNHDA, CDR2 SQIVND (reference sequence). The germline V and J ends were trimmed by 3 bases and 3 bases, with 12 bases remaining between them. The CDR3 contains 15 residues. The CDR3 is CASSIGGGDYNEQFF. The CDR3 DNA reads as TGTGCCAGTAGTATTGGAGGCGGGGACTACAATGAGCAGTTCTTC. Complete variable domain (other parts from reference TRBV19 and TRBJ2-1): DGGITQSPKYLFRKEGQNVTLSCEQNLNHDAMYWYRQDPGQGLRLIYYSQIVNDFQKGDIAEGYSVSREKKESFPLTVTSAQKNPTAFYLCASSIGGGDYNEQFFGPGTRLTVL.

This clone has more than one count but fewer than ten. Different DNA sequences within this sample yield the same CDR3. The V and J genes are TRBV5-1 and TRBJ2-6, with 7 bases identical to TRBD2. With V trimmed by 5 bases and J by 4 bases, 9 bases remained unmatched. The germline V gene has CDR1 SGHRS and CDR2 YFSETQ. The CDR3 runs to 16 residues. The CDR3 DNA is TGCGCCAGCAGTCCTTCGGGGGGTGGCGGGGCCAACGTCCTGACTTTC. This encodes CASSPSGGGGANVLTF.

The chain joins TRBV19 to TRBJ1-5; TRBD1 might be the D (6 bases). The CDR3 runs 15 residues. V lost 2 bases and J lost 5, with 13 bases in between. Germline V gene lookup returns CDR1 LNHDA and CDR2 SQIVND (reference sequence). The CDR3 sequence: CASSILPRGDQPQHF. The CDR3 coding sequence is TGTGCCAGTAGTATACTTCCCAGGGGAGATCAGCCCCAGCATTTT.

The chain carries TRBV7-6 and TRBJ1-1, with no clear D. CDR1 and CDR2 (germline): SGHVS, FNYEAQ. V lost 5 bases and J 0 bases, leaving 16 bases between the germline ends. The CDR3 length is 16 residues. Written as DNA, the CDR3 is TGTGCCAGCAGCGAAGTTCCCGGCGGGATGAACACTGAAGCTTTCTTT. Encoded protein: CASSEVPGGMNTEAFF.

The genes are TRBV5-6 and TRBJ1-1; 8 bases match TRBD1. In germline, CDR1 is SGHDT, CDR2 YYEEEE. After removal of 4 bases from V and 3 bases from J, the junction contained 11 bases not matched to a gene. The CDR3 sequence is 16 residues long. The DNA of the CDR3 is TGTGCCAGCAGCGCGGGGACAGGCATCAGGGACACTGAAGCTTTCTTT. Translated, it gives CASSAGTGIRDTEAFF.

The chain joins TRBV2 to TRBJ2-5, with 8 bases matching TRBD2. With 4 bases clipped from V and 7 bases from J, the junction kept 14 bases outside the gene matches. Germline CDR1 and CDR2: SNHLY and FYNNEI. This CDR3 comprises 16 residues. This CDR3 reads CASSGGIAGTRRTQYF. The DNA for the CDR3 is TGTGCCAGCAGTGGTGGTATAGCGGGGACCCGACGGACCCAGTACTTC.

In nucleotides, the CDR3 is TGTGCCAGCAGCTTAGCGTTGACAGGGGGCGCCGCTGAAGCTTTCTTT. It codes for CASSLALTGGAAEAFF. The rearrangement uses TRBV7-9 and TRBJ1-1, with 10 bases lining up with TRBD1. V shed 0 bases and J 6 bases; nucleotides not matched to a gene: 7. CDR1 and CDR2 (germline): SEHNR, FQNEAQ (reference sequence). The CDR3 totals 16 residues.